This TCR beta chain emerged from a study of T cells in Graves' hyperthyroidism and ophthalmopathy. Study summary: Upon initial diagnosis and before any treatment, peripheral blood was collected. Points from the study as a whole: From stable hyperthyroidism, ophthalmopathy was set apart by a 13 V-J model.

Worth noting for this clonotype: What it binds is not known.

Ophthalmopathy cases scored 3 or more on the Clinical Activity Score and 4 or more on NOSPECS grade, with duration below 3 months. Lactation, pregnancy, other autoimmune disease or uncontrolled infection led to exclusion of patients. TCR beta CDR3 region amplification was performed from RNA transcripts. Using the HTBI primer set, a first-round RT-PCR was run on the TCR CDR3. MiXCR, applied by TCRdb to the multiplex PCR reads, yields one record per CDR3 protein. This table holds roughly 500,000 distinct CDR3 sequences, around 16% found once. V was shortened by 3 bases and J by 4 bases, with 9 bases between the two germline ends. There are 14 residues in the CDR3. CDR1 is MNHEY, CDR2 SVGAGI, per germline.

The TCR was taken from a woman in her twenties or thirties with Graves' ophthalmopathy. The sequencing input was blood. The genes are TRBV6-5 and TRBJ2-2; D is uncertain. DNA of the CDR3: TGTGCCAGCAGTTATTCCGACGGCACCGGGGAGCTGTTTTTT. Protein product: CASSYSDGTGELFF.